These 21 T cell receptor beta chains were sequenced from one sample in a study of shared clonotypes between healthy human individuals. Only in-frame clones appear in the TCRdb table, and some are missing; sequencing was by immunoSEQ multiplex PCR. The repertoire holds some 2,500,000 clones, with roughly 93% as singletons. Sequencing was done on a sample of naive CD4+ T cells from PBMCs. The subset: CD45RA+ positively selected. Receptors were obtained from a man between 18 and 35 years old in good health. Some clones in this sample may be carry-over from other donors' samples.

This chain joins TRBV19 and TRBJ2-3; D remains ambiguous. The V and J ends lost 5 bases and 0 bases respectively, with 6 bases between them. This CDR3 is built from 13 residues. Germline values: CDR1 LNHDA, CDR2 SQIVND (reference sequence). The CDR3 reads CASSAPSTDTQYF. The CDR3 bases are TGTGCCAGTAGTGCGCCTAGCACAGATACGCAGTATTTT.

The rearrangement uses TRBV6-5 and TRBJ2-5; D unresolved. V lost 6 bases and J 5 bases, leaving 16 bases between the germline ends. The length of the CDR3 is 14 residues. CDR1 is MNHEY, CDR2 SVGAGI, per germline. CDR3 loop: CASSPDGFGETQYF. The CDR3 nucleotides read TGTGCCAGCAGCCCCGACGGGTTTGGTGAGACCCAGTACTTC.

The count of this clone is one. CDR3 bases: TGTGCCAGCAGTTACCTGGGGGAAGAGCAGTACTTC. This gives the protein CASSYLGEEQYF. The rearrangement uses TRBV6-5 and TRBJ2-7; possibly TRBD1 or TRBD2 for D (5 bases each). V was cut by 2 bases and J by 7 bases, with 9 bases left in between. The CDR3 contains 12 residues. Germline V gene sequence: CDR1 MNHEY, CDR2 SVGAGI.

The rearrangement uses TRBV6-5 and TRBJ1-1, with D possibly being TRBD1 (5 bases). Trimming removed 0 bases from V and 1 base from J, with 9 bases in between. The V gene's germline CDR1 is MNHEY and CDR2 SVGAGI. The CDR3 totals 15 residues. The CDR3 DNA reads as TGTGCCAGCAGTTACTCACGGGACCAGAACACTGAAGCTTTCTTT. Amino acids: CASSYSRDQNTEAFF.

J is TRBJ1-1 and V is TRBV28, with TRBD1 identical over 11 bases. The germline gives CDR1 MDHEN, CDR2 SYDVKM. V shed 6 bases and J 4 bases; nucleotides not matched to a gene: 7. The CDR3 contains 15 residues. This CDR3 is CASSGTGGTSTEAFF. CDR3 DNA sequence: TGTGCCAGCAGCGGGACAGGGGGTACGAGCACTGAAGCTTTCTTT.

The rearrangement uses TRBV5-1 and TRBJ2-3, with D hard to call. The CDR3 runs to 15 residues. Germline values: CDR1 SGHRS, CDR2 YFSETQ. With 0 bases removed from V and 1 base from J, the gap between germline ends came to 9 bases. This chain's CDR3 is CASSLVFRGTDTQYF. DNA for the CDR3: TGCGCCAGCAGCTTGGTATTTCGGGGCACAGATACGCAGTATTTT.

Here the CDR3 reads CASSQSQGGQPQHF. For the CDR3, the DNA is TGCGCCAGCAGTCAATCCCAGGGAGGGCAGCCCCAGCATTTT. This rearrangement joins TRBV23-1 to TRBJ1-5, with D possibly TRBD1 on 5 matching bases. TRBV23-1 is an open reading frame, and its role is uncertain. The CDR3 contains 14 residues. V gave up 0 bases and J gave up 7 bases, with 10 bases separating them.

This rearrangement joins TRBV2 to TRBJ2-2; 9 bases are shared with TRBD2. In germline, CDR1 is SNHLY, CDR2 FYNNEI. The CDR3 is 15 residues long. Losses at the gene ends were 8 bases for V and 5 bases for J; bases not matched to a gene: 9. CDR3 coding DNA: TGTGCCAGCCTCGGAGATAGCGGGAGAACCGGGGAGCTGTTTTTT. Encoded protein: CASLGDSGRTGELFF.

J is TRBJ1-2 and V is TRBV28; tentatively, D is TRBD1 (6 bases). The length of the CDR3 is 16 residues. V dropped 5 bases and J dropped 4 bases, with 20 bases sitting between them. Germline values: CDR1 MDHEN, CDR2 SYDVKM. The CDR3 region is CASSIRTALAGYGYTF. CDR3 sequence (DNA): TGTGCCAGCAGTATCAGGACAGCTTTAGCGGGCTATGGCTACACCTTC.

This clone was seen just once. The rearrangement uses TRBV27 and TRBJ1-2, with a weak D call TRBD1 (6 bases). CDR1 and CDR2 (germline): MNHEY, SMNVEV (reference sequence). V shed 3 bases and J shed 8 bases, with 16 bases lying between them. The CDR3 contains 14 residues. CDR3 sequence reads: CASSLGGGPRGYTF. The CDR3 DNA is TGTGCCAGCAGTTTGGGTGGGGGGCCGCGGGGCTACACCTTC.

This clone showed up just once. The rearrangement uses TRBV2 and TRBJ2-1, with a possible D match to TRBD2 (6 bases). The CDR3 loop spans 15 amino acids. V was shortened by 6 bases and J by 0 bases, with 12 bases between the two germline ends. Germline V gives CDR1 SNHLY, CDR2 FYNNEI. The CDR3 spells CASSRRTTSYNEQFF. As DNA, the CDR3 is TGTGCCAGCAGCAGAAGGACTACCTCCTACAATGAGCAGTTCTTC.

The chain uses TRBV30 and TRBJ2-3; 7 nucleotides match TRBD2. V dropped 1 base and J dropped 7; count of bases not matched to a gene: 8. The CDR3 length is 14 residues. Per the germline V gene, CDR1 is GTSNPN and CDR2 is SVGIG (reference sequence). Here the CDR3 DNA reads TGTGCCTGGAGTGAGGGCGGGAGAACTAATACGCAGTATTTT. Encoded protein: CAWSEGGRTNTQYF. Full variable domain (rest looked up from reference TRBV30 and TRBJ2-3): SQTIHQWPATLVQPVGSPLSLECTVEGTSNPNLYWYRQAAGRGLQLLFYSVGIGQISSEVPQNLSASRPQDRQFILSSKKLLLSDSGFYLCAWSEGGRTNTQYFGPGTRLTVL.

This chain connects TRBV5-1 to TRBJ2-7; D is possibly TRBD2 (7 bases). The length of the CDR3 is 14 residues. The V end was cut by 1 base, the J end by 4 bases, with 12 bases between. CDR1 and CDR2 (germline): SGHRS, YFSETQ. The CDR3 bases are TGCGCCAGCAGCTTGAGGGGGGGCGTTTACGAGCAGTACTTC. Its protein is CASSLRGGVYEQYF.

This chain links TRBV9 with TRBJ1-3; D ambiguous. Germline V gives CDR1 SGDLS, CDR2 YYNGEE. The CDR3 is 13 residues long. V lost 4 bases and J 0 bases, leaving 5 bases between the germline ends. The DNA for the CDR3 is TGTGCCAGCAGCTCCCTCTCTGGAAACACCATATATTTT. The encoded protein is CASSSLSGNTIYF.

CDR3 residues: CASSPPGTSGTDTQYF. Here the CDR3 DNA reads TGTGCCAGCAGTCCCCCCGGGACTAGTGGCACAGATACGCAGTATTTT. The chain couples TRBV28 to TRBJ2-3; TRBD2 aligns across 8 bases. Trimming at V came to 5 bases and at J to 1 base, leaving 8 bases not matched to a gene. Germline V CDR1 and CDR2: MDHEN, SYDVKM. This CDR3 is built from 16 residues.

This sequence joins TRBV11-3 and TRBJ2-1, with 7 bases matching TRBD2. Losses at the gene ends were 3 bases for V and 6 bases for J; bases not matched to a gene: 8. CDR1 is SGHNT and CDR2 is YENEEA in the germline V gene. The CDR3 runs to 15 residues. CDR3 region: CASSFRAGTTNEQFF. CDR3 sequence (DNA): TGTGCCAGCAGCTTCCGAGCGGGAACCACCAATGAGCAGTTCTTC.

V and J are TRBV19 and TRBJ2-7; 10 bases align to TRBD1. Germline values: CDR1 LNHDA, CDR2 SQIVND (reference sequence). CDR3 length equals 15 residues. V gave up 5 bases and J gave up 4 bases; unmatched junction bases: 8. The CDR3 reads CASSQLTGGAYEQYF. The CDR3 nucleotides read TGTGCCAGTAGTCAATTGACAGGGGGCGCGTACGAGCAGTACTTC. Full variable domain (remainder filled in from reference TRBV19 and TRBJ2-7): DGGITQSPKYLFRKEGQNVTLSCEQNLNHDAMYWYRQDPGQGLRLIYYSQIVNDFQKGDIAEGYSVSREKKESFPLTVTSAQKNPTAFYLCASSQLTGGAYEQYFGPGTRLTVT.

The chain combines TRBV5-5 with TRBJ2-1; TRBD2 aligns across 9 bases. With 2 bases clipped from V and 5 bases from J, the junction kept 2 bases outside the gene matches. The CDR3 has 14 amino acids. Germline loops: CDR1 SGHKS, CDR2 YYEKEE (reference sequence). DNA for the CDR3: TGTGCCAGCAGCTTCCGACTAGCGGACAATGAGCAGTTCTTC. This translates into CASSFRLADNEQFF.

V usage is TRBV19 and J usage is TRBJ2-2; D unresolved. CDR1 is LNHDA, CDR2 SQIVND, per germline (reference sequence). Trimming pared 3 bases from V and 0 bases from J, leaving 8 bases between. The CDR3 covers 15 residues. The CDR3 DNA follows: TGTGCCAGTAGTATTGGATCTTCGAACACCGGGGAGCTGTTTTTT. Encoded protein: CASSIGSSNTGELFF.

V is TRBV7-9 and J is TRBJ2-1; the D gene is possibly TRBD2 (6 bases). This CDR3 has 18 amino acids. V was shortened by 1 base and J by 1 base, with 17 bases between the two germline ends. Germline values: CDR1 SEHNR, CDR2 FQNEAQ (reference sequence). The CDR3 region has the DNA TGTGCCAGCAGCTTAGGATTTAGCGGAGTAGGGTCCTACAATGAGCAGTTCTTC. It is translated as CASSLGFSGVGSYNEQFF.

This rearrangement joins TRBV7-2 to TRBJ2-1; the D gene is possibly TRBD1 (6 bases). Germline values: CDR1 SGHTA, CDR2 FQGNSA. The ends were cut back, 5 bases at V and 7 bases at J, with 15 bases in the middle. This CDR3 is built from 14 residues. The CDR3 loop reads CASSPRLQGNEQFF. The DNA for the CDR3 is TGTGCCAGCAGCCCTCGACTACAGGGAAATGAGCAGTTCTTC.